Listed here are 13 T cell receptor beta chains from one sample, sequenced in a study of CD8+ T cells in alopecia areata (dated by TCRdb to about 2018). Libraries were prepared through the immunoSEQ multiplex PCR assay. For TCR sequencing, RNA was extracted from every sample and reverse transcribed into cDNA to serve as template. Here the immuneACCESS table is served through TCRdb, limited to in-frame sequences with V and J called. Missing clones are a known gap in these copies; in checked studies unresolved V genes cover under half, and the rest lacks a known reason. Recorded for this sample are roughly 60,000 clones; about 44% of them occurred a single time. The biggest ten clones account for roughly 47% of the sample. Source material: NKG2D-low CD8+ T cells sorted from blood. In light of the paper, this sample's cell subset or site label describes: sorted CD8+ NKG2D-low blood T cells. All receptors derive from a human donor with alopecia areata.

The rearrangement uses TRBV5-1 and TRBJ1-5; D unclear. Between the trimmed V and J ends, which lost 4 bases and 3 bases, there was a span of 11 bases. This CDR3 has 14 amino acids. Germline V CDR1 and CDR2: SGHRS, YFSETQ. The CDR3 coding sequence is TGCGCCAGCAGCCAGGACGGACTCAATCAGCCCCAGCATTTT. This codes for CASSQDGLNQPQHF.

The V gene is TRBV6-1, the J gene TRBJ1-1; D possibly corresponds to TRBD1 (6 bases). V shed 3 bases and J shed 4 bases, with 12 bases lying between them. The CDR3 has 14 residues. Germline V gene data show CDR1 as MNHNS and CDR2 as SASEGT. CDR3 sequence (DNA): TGTGCCAGCAGTGAGCACAGGGTCGGCACTGAAGCTTTCTTT. Translated, it gives CASSEHRVGTEAFF.

The V gene is TRBV7-8, the J gene TRBJ2-3, with D possibly TRBD1 on 5 matching bases. Per germline, CDR1 SGHVS and CDR2 FQNEAQ. This CDR3 region has 16 residues. Trimming removed 4 bases at V and 2 bases at J, with 16 bases between. In DNA, the CDR3 is TGTGCCAGCAGCTCAAAGATCACAGGAGACACAGATACGCAGTATTTT. Amino acids: CASSSKITGDTDTQYF.

This clone occurred a few times. This chain connects TRBV5-6 to TRBJ2-1; TRBD2 is a possible D gene (5 bases). The V gene's germline CDR1 is SGHDT and CDR2 YYEEEE. The CDR3 is 13 amino acids. V shed 5 bases and J shed 4 bases, with 10 bases lying between them. CDR3 protein: CASRGPGYNEQFF. DNA for the CDR3: TGTGCCAGCAGGGGTCCGGGATACAATGAGCAGTTCTTC.

This clone showed up just a few times. The J gene is TRBJ2-1, the V gene TRBV29-1; weak D call: TRBD1 (5 bases). Germline CDR1 and CDR2: SQVTM and ANQGSEA. The CDR3 spans 16 residues. With 1 base removed from V and 2 bases from J, the gap between germline ends came to 15 bases. Here the CDR3 DNA reads TGCAGCGTTGAAGGCCCCCCAGGGCGGCCCTACAATGAGCAGTTCTTC. Translating gives CSVEGPPGRPYNEQFF.

This sequence joins TRBV28 and TRBJ1-1, with 7 bases aligning to TRBD1. V lost 4 bases to trimming and J lost 7 bases; unmatched junction nucleotides: 9. CDR1 is MDHEN and CDR2 is SYDVKM in the germline V gene. The CDR3 runs to 14 residues. In DNA form, the CDR3 reads TGTGCCAGCAGTTCCCCCGCAGGGGGGGTTGAAGCTTTCTTT. Protein: CASSSPAGGVEAFF.

This clone was picked up a small number of times. V and J are TRBV29-1 and TRBJ2-1, with D tentatively TRBD2 (6 bases). Germline V gene sequence: CDR1 SQVTM, CDR2 ANQGSEA. This CDR3 region has 14 residues. The V end lost 8 bases, the J end lost 6 bases, and 20 bases lay between the germline ends. In nucleotides, the CDR3 is TGCAGCTCGTCTCGGGCGGGGCTCCGCAATGAGCAGTTCTTC. It yields the protein CSSSRAGLRNEQFF.

This chain links TRBV4-1 with TRBJ2-4, with D perhaps being TRBD1 or TRBD2 (5 bases each). CDR1 is MGHRA, CDR2 YSYEKL, per germline. The CDR3 loop spans 11 amino acids. The germline V and J ends were trimmed by 3 bases and 8 bases, with 5 bases remaining between them. The CDR3 sequence is CASSQGDIQYF. The CDR3 bases are TGCGCCAGCAGCCAGGGGGACATTCAGTACTTC.

V and J are TRBV27 and TRBJ2-5; D is possibly TRBD1 or TRBD2 (6 bases each). Germline CDR1 MNHEY, CDR2 SMNVEV (reference sequence). This CDR3 region has 13 residues. V lost 8 bases and J 4 bases, leaving 14 bases between the germline ends. DNA for the CDR3: TGTGCCAGCCACGGGGGCGGCCCAGAGACCCAGTACTTC. This gives the protein CASHGGGPETQYF.

There are a few counts of this clone. The chain couples TRBV6-5 to TRBJ1-1; perhaps TRBD1 as D (5 bases). Deletions cut 2 bases from V and 5 bases from J, with 9 bases between. Germline V gives CDR1 MNHEY, CDR2 SVGAGI. The CDR3 contains 13 residues. The CDR3 here is CASSYIGATEAFF. The CDR3, as DNA: TGTGCCAGCAGTTACATAGGGGCGACTGAAGCTTTCTTT.

The V gene is TRBV13, the J gene TRBJ2-7; D unclear. This CDR3 contains 13 residues. V was cut by 6 bases and J by 2 bases, with 11 bases left in between. Germline V gene lookup returns CDR1 PRHDT and CDR2 FYEKMQ (reference sequence). The CDR3 sequence: CASSFGSTYEQYF. CDR3 DNA sequence: TGTGCCAGCAGTTTTGGATCAACCTACGAGCAGTACTTC.

In its sample, this clone was seen many times. The rearrangement joins TRBV10-3 to TRBJ1-2; D remains ambiguous. This CDR3 is built from 14 residues. Germline CDR1 is ENHRY and CDR2 is SYGVKD. Trimming took 10 bases from V and 2 from J, leaving 17 bases between them. The CDR3 DNA is TGTGCCAGCGATGTCCGGGCCTTGAACTATGGCTACACCTTC. It encodes CASDVRALNYGYTF.

CDR3 nucleotides: TGTGCCAGCAGCTTAGGCTTCGGGACTAGCGTTTACGAGACCCAGTACTTC. It specifies CASSLGFGTSVYETQYF. This chain joins TRBV7-3 and TRBJ2-5, with 10 positions matching TRBD2. CDR3 length: 17 amino acids. Looked up from germline, CDR1 is SGHTA and CDR2 is FQGTGA. V lost 2 bases to trimming and J lost 5 bases; unmatched junction nucleotides: 11. Variable domain in full (rest from reference TRBV7-3 and TRBJ2-5): GAGVSQTPSNKVTEKGKYVELRCDPISGHTALYWYRQSLGQGPEFLIYFQGTGAADDSGLPNDRFFAVRPEGSVSTLKIQRTERGDSAVYLCASSLGFGTSVYETQYFGPGTRLLVL.